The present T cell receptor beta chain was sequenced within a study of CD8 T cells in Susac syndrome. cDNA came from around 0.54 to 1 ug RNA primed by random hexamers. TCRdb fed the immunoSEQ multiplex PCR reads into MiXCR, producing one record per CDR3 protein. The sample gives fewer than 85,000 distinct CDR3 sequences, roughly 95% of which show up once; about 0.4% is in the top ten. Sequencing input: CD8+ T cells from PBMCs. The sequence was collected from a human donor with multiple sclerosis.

CDR3 nucleotides: TGTGCCAGTAGTGAGGTTTATCGATACCGCGGCTACAATGAGCAGTTCTTC. This sequence encodes CASSEVYRYRGYNEQFF. This chain uses TRBV19 with TRBJ2-1; D is unresolved. Germline V lookup: CDR1 LNHDA, CDR2 SQIVND (reference sequence). The CDR3 is 17 residues long. Trimming pared 5 bases from V and 3 bases from J, leaving 20 bases between. Variable domain in full (rest from reference TRBV19 and TRBJ2-1): DGGITQSPKYLFRKEGQNVTLSCEQNLNHDAMYWYRQDPGQGLRLIYYSQIVNDFQKGDIAEGYSVSREKKESFPLTVTSAQKNPTAFYLCASSEVYRYRGYNEQFFGPGTRLTVL.